The source of this T cell receptor beta chain is a study of T cell responses to AZD1222 COVID-19 vaccine. Study findings and constraints: Most donors were white British and more were female, and clonal diversity was possibly underestimated. Repertoire samples came only from after the peak T cell response.

This clone was seen only a few times. What it binds is unknown. CDR1 and CDR2 from the germline V gene are LGHDT and YNNKEL (reference sequence). V trimming: 0 bases; J trimming: 0 bases; junction bases outside the gene matches: 6. There are 18 residues in the CDR3. Only in-frame clones appear in the TCRdb table, and some are missing; sequencing was by immunoSEQ multiplex PCR. The repertoire holds roughly 120,000 clones, with about 90% as singletons. The chain carries TRBV3-1 (or the pseudogene TRBV3-2) and TRBJ2-3; 10 bases are a match to TRBD2. The sequence derives from an adult in good health. This material consisted of peripheral blood, taken on day 0 of AZD1222 vaccination. Here the CDR3 DNA reads TGTGCCAGCAGCCAAGAGGTAGCGGGGGGCACTAGCACAGATACGCAGTATTTT. The encoded protein is CASSQEVAGGTSTDTQYF.